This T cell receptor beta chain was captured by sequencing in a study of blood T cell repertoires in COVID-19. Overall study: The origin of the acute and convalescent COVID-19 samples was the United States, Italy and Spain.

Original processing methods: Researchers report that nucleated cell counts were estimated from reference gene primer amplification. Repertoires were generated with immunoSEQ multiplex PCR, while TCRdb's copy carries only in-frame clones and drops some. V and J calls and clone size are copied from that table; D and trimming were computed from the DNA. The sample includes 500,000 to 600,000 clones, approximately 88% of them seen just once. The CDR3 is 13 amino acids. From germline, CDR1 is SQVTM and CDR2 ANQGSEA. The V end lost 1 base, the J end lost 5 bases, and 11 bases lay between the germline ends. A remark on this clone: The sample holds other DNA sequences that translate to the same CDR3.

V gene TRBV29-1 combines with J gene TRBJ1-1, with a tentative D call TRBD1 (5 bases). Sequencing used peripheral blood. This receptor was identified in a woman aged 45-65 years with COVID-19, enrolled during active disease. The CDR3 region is CSVEGQGGTEAFF. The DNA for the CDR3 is TGCAGCGTTGAAGGGCAGGGCGGAACTGAAGCTTTCTTT.